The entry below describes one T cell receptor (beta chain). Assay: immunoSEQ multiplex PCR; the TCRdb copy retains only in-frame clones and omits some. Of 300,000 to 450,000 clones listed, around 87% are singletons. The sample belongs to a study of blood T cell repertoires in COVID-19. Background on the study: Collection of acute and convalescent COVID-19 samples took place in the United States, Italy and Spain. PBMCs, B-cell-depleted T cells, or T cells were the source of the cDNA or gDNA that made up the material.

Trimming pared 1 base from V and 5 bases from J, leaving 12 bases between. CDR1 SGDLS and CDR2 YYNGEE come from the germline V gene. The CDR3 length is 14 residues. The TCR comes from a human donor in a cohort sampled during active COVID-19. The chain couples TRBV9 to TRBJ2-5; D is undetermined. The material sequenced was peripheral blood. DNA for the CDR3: TGTGCCAGCAGCGTATCTTCAGAGAGGGAGACCCAGTACTTC. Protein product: CASSVSSERETQYF.